Listed below are T cell receptor beta chains from one sample, sequenced in a study of sequential checkpoint blockade in melanoma. Some clones are missing from TCRdb's copy, which holds only in-frame ones; the method was immunoSEQ multiplex PCR. The table lists roughly 20,000 clones, around 82% of them singletons, with under 65% in the top ten. The sample was CD8+ T cells sorted from blood (inferred from file names), taken from a patient given nivolumab and ipilimumab in sequence. Source of these receptors: a human donor with melanoma. The CDR3 runs from the conserved cysteine through the conserved F or W. The order of the fields is CDR3 protein, CDR3 DNA, V gene, D gene, J gene, clone size. A D gene is named only where the DNA matches it firmly. The size of a clone is reported for some rows only, either as once, few or many, or as a class for expanded clones.

CASSQDWDTPGSYEQYF | TGCGCCAGCAGCCAAGATTGGGACACCCCGGGCTCCTACGAGCAGTACTTC | TRBV4-3 | . | TRBJ2-7 | .
CASSYPGQGNSPLHF | TGTGCCAGCAGTTACCCGGGACAGGGAAATTCACCCCTCCACTTT | TRBV6-5 | TRBD1 | TRBJ1-6 | once
CASSLQGAMDTEAFF | TGTGCCAGCAGTTTACAGGGGGCGATGGACACTGAAGCTTTCTTT | TRBV27 | TRBD1 | TRBJ1-1 | .
CASSLAGNEQYF | TGTGCCAGCAGCTTAGCAGGGAATGAGCAGTACTTC | TRBV13 | . | TRBJ2-7 | .
CASSYGANEKLFF | TGTGCCAGCAGCTACGGGGCTAATGAAAAACTGTTTTTT | TRBV16 | . | TRBJ1-4 | .
CASSPVPGTAGSGANVLTF | TGTGCCAGCTCACCAGTCCCCGGGACAGCTGGCTCTGGGGCCAACGTCCTGACTTTC | TRBV18 | TRBD1 | TRBJ2-6 | .
CASSESRGGLRDGYTF | TGCGCCAGCAGTGAGTCTCGTGGAGGGTTGAGGGATGGCTACACCTTC | TRBV10-1 | . | TRBJ1-2 | .
CASSVVSNQPQHF | TGCGCCAGCAGTGTCGTTAGCAATCAGCCCCAGCATTTT | TRBV10-2 | . | TRBJ1-5 | .
CASSPPQGPGDTQYF | TGTGCCAGCTCACCACCCCAGGGGCCTGGAGATACGCAGTATTTT | TRBV18 | . | TRBJ2-3 | .
CASSQGGTGNEAFF | TGTGCCAGCAGCCAAGGCGGGACAGGGAATGAAGCTTTCTTT | TRBV4-2 | TRBD1 | TRBJ1-1 | .
CASSPGTGMGQPQHF | TGTGCCAGCAGCCCCGGGACAGGGATGGGTCAGCCCCAGCATTTT | TRBV5-4 | TRBD1 | TRBJ1-5 | .
CASSEVGQPRAYNSPLHF | TGTGCCAGCAGTGAAGTGGGACAGCCTCGAGCCTATAATTCACCCCTCCACTTT | TRBV6-1 | TRBD1 | TRBJ1-6 | once
CASSMRWVITMNTEAFF | TGTGCCAGTAGTATGAGGTGGGTCATTACTATGAACACTGAAGCTTTCTTT | TRBV19 | . | TRBJ1-1 | .
CASSAGGANYGYTF | TGCGCCAGCAGCGCGGGGGGAGCGAACTATGGCTACACCTTC | TRBV4-3 | . | TRBJ1-2 | .
CASSENRGHYNEQFF | TGTGCCAGCAGTGAAAACAGGGGGCACTACAATGAGCAGTTCTTC | TRBV2 | TRBD1 | TRBJ2-1 | .
CASSSFRDRGLEQYF | TGTGCCAGCAGCTCTTTCCGGGACAGGGGGTTGGAGCAGTACTTC | TRBV7-9 | TRBD1 | TRBJ2-7 | .
CASSIGGSLRYEQYF | TGTGCCAGTAGTATAGGAGGGAGTTTACGGTACGAGCAGTACTTC | TRBV19 | . | TRBJ2-7 | .
CASSRTGEVTTEAFF | TGTGCCAGCAGCCGGACAGGGGAAGTGACCACTGAAGCTTTCTTT | TRBV6-6 | TRBD1 | TRBJ1-1 | .
CASSQDPLNRAPYF | TGTGCCAGCAGCCAAGATCCCTTGAACAGGGCTCCCTACTTC | TRBV14 | . | TRBJ2-7 | .
CASSVRNRPTGGAFF | TGTGCCAGCAGTGTCCGTAACAGACCCACAGGAGGGGCTTTCTTT | TRBV2 | . | TRBJ1-1 | .
CASSQDSLRGETQYF | TGCGCCAGCAGCCAAGATTCCCTACGGGGAGAGACCCAGTACTTC | TRBV4-3 | . | TRBJ2-5 | .
CASSLRGNTGELFF | TGTGCCAGCAGCCTCAGGGGGAACACCGGGGAGCTGTTTTTT | TRBV11-2 | . | TRBJ2-2 | .
CASSQGQGSTYEQYF | TGTGCCAGTAGTCAGGGACAGGGATCGACGTACGAGCAGTACTTC | TRBV19 | TRBD1 | TRBJ2-7 | .
CASSEGLGNQETQYF | TGCGCCAGCAGTGAGGGACTAGGTAATCAAGAGACCCAGTACTTC | TRBV4-3 | TRBD2 | TRBJ2-5 | .
CASSPGWNQPQHF | TGTGCCAGCAGCCCGGGGTGGAATCAGCCCCAGCATTTT | TRBV5-6 | . | TRBJ1-5 | .
CSVASHSGGTGELFF | TGCAGCGTTGCTTCTCATAGCGGGGGAACCGGGGAGCTGTTTTTT | TRBV29-1 | TRBD2 | TRBJ2-2 | few
CASSPGHLGDTQYF | TGTGCCAGCAGCCCGGGACATTTAGGGGATACGCAGTATTTT | TRBV27 | . | TRBJ2-3 | .
CASSSRIGLLERGGLGDTQYF | TGTGCCAGCAGTTCTCGAATCGGGTTGTTGGAACGGGGGGGCCTTGGGGATACGCAGTATTTT | TRBV27 | TRBD2 | TRBJ2-3 | .
CASMGGAEGYTF | TGTGCCAGTATGGGGGGGGCGGAAGGCTACACCTTC | TRBV19 | . | TRBJ1-2 | .
CASSLESEGDEQYF | TGTGCCAGCAGCTTAGAAAGTGAGGGGGACGAGCAGTACTTC | TRBV7-2 | . | TRBJ2-7 | few
CASSYSSPDEQYF | TGTGCCAGCAGTTACTCGTCCCCAGACGAGCAGTACTTC | TRBV6-5 | . | TRBJ2-7 | few
CASSGSGGNYEQYF | TGTGCCAGCAGTGGAAGCGGGGGAAACTACGAGCAGTACTTC | TRBV27 | TRBD2 | TRBJ2-7 | .
CASSPGGQKAFF | TGTGCCAGCAGCCCAGGAGGGCAGAAAGCTTTCTTT | TRBV7-9 | . | TRBJ1-1 | .
CASNPQGRWTEAFF | TGTGCCAGCAACCCTCAGGGGAGATGGACTGAAGCTTTCTTT | TRBV6-1 | . | TRBJ1-1 | .
CASSQGTGILNYGYTF | TGCGCCAGCAGCCAAGGGACAGGGATCCTTAACTATGGCTACACCTTC | TRBV4-3 | TRBD1 | TRBJ1-2 | .
CASSIRGGYGYTF | TGTGCCAGCAGCATCAGGGGTGGCTATGGCTACACCTTC | TRBV6-5 | . | TRBJ1-2 | .
CASSVSGQGTTSYEQYF | TGTGCCAGCAGTGTCTCGGGACAGGGCACGACGTCCTACGAGCAGTACTTC | TRBV2 | TRBD1 | TRBJ2-7 | .
CASTKGRELYEQYF | TGTGCCAGCACTAAGGGCAGGGAACTCTACGAGCAGTACTTC | TRBV6-5 | . | TRBJ2-7 | .
CASSLGRVDSPLHF | TGTGCCAGCAGCTTAGGGCGGGTCGATTCACCCCTCCACTTT | TRBV7-9 | . | TRBJ1-6 | few
CASSFSGVKDIQYF | TGTGCCAGCAGCTTTAGCGGGGTTAAGGACATTCAGTACTTC | TRBV13 | TRBD2 | TRBJ2-4 | few
CASSQDPRGVSFQPQHF | TGTGCCAGCAGCCAAGATCCCCGGGGAGTTAGTTTTCAGCCCCAGCATTTT | TRBV4-2 | . | TRBJ1-5 | .
CASSLTGVGYEQYF | TGTGCCAGCAGCCTAACAGGGGTGGGCTACGAGCAGTACTTC | TRBV7-9 | TRBD1 | TRBJ2-7 | once
CASSVGTGEGLNYGYTF | TGTGCCAGCAGCGTAGGGACAGGGGAGGGCCTTAACTATGGCTACACCTTC | TRBV7-2 | TRBD1 | TRBJ1-2 | .
CASSYGGSFNYGYTF | TGTGCCAGCAGTTACGGAGGTAGCTTCAACTATGGCTACACCTTC | TRBV6-5 | . | TRBJ1-2 | .
CASSDSSGGLTANTGELFF | TGTGCCAGCAGTGACTCGTCGGGGGGACTTACCGCGAACACCGGGGAGCTGTTTTTT | TRBV6-4 | TRBD2 | TRBJ2-2 | .
CASNQGGVEHF | TGTGCCAGCAATCAAGGGGGCGTTGAGCATTTT | TRBV28 | TRBD1 | TRBJ1-5 | .
CASSQDMGGYEQYF | TGCGCCAGCAGCCAAGATATGGGAGGTTACGAGCAGTACTTC | TRBV4-1 | . | TRBJ2-7 | .
CASSLEAGGGQETQYF | TGTGCCAGCAGTTTAGAGGCGGGCGGGGGCCAAGAGACCCAGTACTTC | TRBV27 | TRBD2 | TRBJ2-5 | .
CSVEDPRGTSGTDTQYF | TGCAGCGTTGAAGATCCCCGAGGGACTAGCGGCACAGATACGCAGTATTTT | TRBV29-1 | TRBD2 | TRBJ2-3 | few
CASLFERGAMYEQFF | TGTGCCAGCCTATTCGAGCGGGGGGCAATGTATGAGCAGTTCTTC | TRBV6-1 | TRBD2 | TRBJ2-1 | .
CSVVNVDSTEAFF | TGCAGCGTTGTTAACGTGGACAGCACTGAAGCTTTCTTT | TRBV29-1 | . | TRBJ1-1 | .
CASSLTQGSREQYF | TGTGCCAGCAGCTTAACGCAGGGTTCGAGGGAGCAGTACTTC | TRBV11-1 | . | TRBJ2-7 | .
CASSQEEAATNYGYTF | TGCGCCAGCAGCCAAGAAGAGGCGGCAACTAACTATGGCTACACCTTC | TRBV4-3 | . | TRBJ1-2 | .
CSVCLAGSYNEQFF | TGCAGCGTTTGCCTAGCGGGGTCCTACAATGAGCAGTTCTTC | TRBV29-1 | TRBD2 | TRBJ2-1 | .
CASSINVGLALEQYF | TGTGCCAGTAGTATAAATGTAGGACTAGCTCTCGAGCAGTACTTC | TRBV19 | TRBD2 | TRBJ2-7 | .
CASSWGPVSNQPQHF | TGTGCCAGTAGTTGGGGCCCTGTTTCCAATCAGCCCCAGCATTTT | TRBV19 | . | TRBJ1-5 | .
CASSPTSGGSTDTQYF | TGCGCCAGCAGCCCCACTAGCGGGGGATCCACAGATACGCAGTATTTT | TRBV4-3 | TRBD2 | TRBJ2-3 | .